This T cell receptor beta chain was sequenced during a study of CD8 T cells in Susac syndrome. The CDR3 spans 14 residues. Unmatched junction bases numbered 6, after V lost 8 bases and J lost 5 bases. An input of roughly 0.5 to 1 ug of RNA was subjected to reverse transcription using random hexamers. The amplification used immunoSEQ multiplex PCR on TCR beta CDR3; it spanned 54 Vbeta and 13 Jbeta. TCRdb re-called the immunoSEQ multiplex PCR reads through MiXCR, storing one row per CDR3 protein. The data hold about 150,000 distinct CDR3 sequences, with 95% to 96% observed a single time. The sequenced material came from CD8+ T cells from PBMCs. This sequence was found in a human donor with multiple sclerosis. The chain couples TRBV12-3 or TRBV12-4 to TRBJ2-1; the match to TRBD1 covers 10 bases. CDR3 nucleotides: TGTGCCAGCCGGGACAGGGGAATCCACAATGAGCAGTTCTTC. Its translation: CASRDRGIHNEQFF.